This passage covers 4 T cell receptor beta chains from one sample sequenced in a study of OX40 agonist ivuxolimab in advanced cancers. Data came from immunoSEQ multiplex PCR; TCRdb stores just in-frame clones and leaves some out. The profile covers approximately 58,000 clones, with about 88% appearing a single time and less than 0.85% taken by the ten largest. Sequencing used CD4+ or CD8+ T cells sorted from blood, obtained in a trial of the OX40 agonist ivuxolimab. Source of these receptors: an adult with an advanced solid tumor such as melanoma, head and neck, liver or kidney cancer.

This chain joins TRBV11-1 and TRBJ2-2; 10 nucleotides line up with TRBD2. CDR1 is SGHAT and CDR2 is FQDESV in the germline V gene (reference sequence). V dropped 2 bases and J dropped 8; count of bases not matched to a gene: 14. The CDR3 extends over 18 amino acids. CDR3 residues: CASSLLAGLARVRGELFF. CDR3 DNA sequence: TGTGCCAGCAGCTTATTGGCGGGACTAGCGAGAGTGAGGGGGGAGCTGTTTTTT. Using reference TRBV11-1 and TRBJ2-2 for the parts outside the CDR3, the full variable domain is EAEVAQSPRYKITEKSQAVAFWCDPISGHATLYWYRQILGQGPELLVQFQDESVVDDSQLPKDRFSAERLKGVDSTLKIQPAELGDSAMYLCASSLLAGLARVRGELFFGEGSRLTVL.

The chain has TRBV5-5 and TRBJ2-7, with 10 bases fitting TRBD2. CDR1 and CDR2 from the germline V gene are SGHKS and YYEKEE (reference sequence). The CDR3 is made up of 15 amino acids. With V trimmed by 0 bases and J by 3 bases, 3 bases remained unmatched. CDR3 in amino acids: CASSLGLAGVYEQYF. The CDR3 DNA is TGTGCCAGCAGCTTGGGGCTAGCGGGAGTCTACGAGCAGTACTTC. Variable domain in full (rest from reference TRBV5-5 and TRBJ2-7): DAGVTQSPTHLIKTRGQQVTLRCSPISGHKSVSWYQQVLGQGPQFIFQYYEKEERGRGNFPDRFSARQFPNYSSELNVNALLLGDSALYLCASSLGLAGVYEQYFGPGTRLTVT.

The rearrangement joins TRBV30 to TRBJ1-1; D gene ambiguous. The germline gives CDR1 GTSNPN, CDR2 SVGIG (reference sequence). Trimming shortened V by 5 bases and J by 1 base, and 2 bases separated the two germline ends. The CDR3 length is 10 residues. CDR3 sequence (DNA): TGTGCCTGGGCGAACACTGAAGCTTTCTTT. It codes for CAWANTEAFF.

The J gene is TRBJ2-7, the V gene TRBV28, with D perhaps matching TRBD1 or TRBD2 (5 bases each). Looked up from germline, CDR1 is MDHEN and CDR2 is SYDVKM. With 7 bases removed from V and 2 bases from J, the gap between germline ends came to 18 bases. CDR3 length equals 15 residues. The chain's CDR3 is CASNRPGRLAYEQYF. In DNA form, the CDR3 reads TGTGCCAGCAACCGCCCGGGACGGTTGGCCTACGAGCAGTACTTC. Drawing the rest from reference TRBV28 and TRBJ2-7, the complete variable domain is DVKVTQSSRYLVKRTGEKVFLECVQDMDHENMFWYRQDPGLGLRLIYFSYDVKMKEKGDIPEGYSVSREKKERFSLILESASTNQTSMYLCASNRPGRLAYEQYFGPGTRLTVT.